The 8 T cell receptor beta chains given below trace back to one sample, sequenced in a study of shared clonotypes between healthy human individuals (dated by TCRdb to 2020 to 2022). CD8 naive samples were CD45RO-negative cells positively selected for CCR7, giving a CD45RA+CCR7+ population that excluded TemRA cells. Libraries were constructed by the immunoSEQ multiplex PCR assay. The clones in this table, taken by TCRdb from immuneACCESS, are in-frame only. Not every clone is retained; where verified, under half of the shortfall comes from an unresolved V gene, and the cause of the rest is unknown. The sample includes about 2.1 million clones, with about 94% observed a single time. The biggest ten clones account for more than 1.5% of the sample. Input material: naive CD8+ T cells from PBMCs. The sample's cell subset or site, from its label and the paper: CD45RA+CCR7+. These receptors came from a man between 18 and 35 years old in good health. Some clones in this sample may be carry-over from other donors' samples.

This chain connects TRBV27 to TRBJ2-1; 8 bases are a match to TRBD1. This CDR3 is 16 amino acids long. CDR1 is MNHEY and CDR2 is SMNVEV in the germline V gene (reference sequence). V lost 4 bases to trimming and J lost 8 bases; unmatched junction nucleotides: 13. CDR3: CASSSPWQGAFHEQFF. CDR3 DNA sequence: TGTGCCAGCAGTTCCCCCTGGCAGGGGGCTTTCCATGAGCAGTTCTTC.

The chain employs TRBV5-4 and TRBJ2-7, with 11 bases fitting TRBD1. The ends lost 0 bases at V and 3 bases at J; junction bases unmatched: 14. The CDR3 has 19 residues. Per germline, CDR1 SGHNT and CDR2 YYREEE (reference sequence). The CDR3, as DNA: TGTGCCAGCAGCTTGGGCCCCGGACAGGGGGCCCTAGGGGTCTACGAGCAGTACTTC. Protein: CASSLGPGQGALGVYEQYF.

This chain joins TRBV19 and TRBJ1-5; D is perhaps TRBD1 (5 bases). Germline CDR1 is LNHDA and CDR2 is SQIVND (reference sequence). The CDR3 has 14 amino acids. V lost 0 bases to trimming and J lost 6 bases, with 9 bases between them. CDR3 DNA: TGTGCCAGTAGTATAGACAGGGTGTCTCAGCCCCAGCATTTT. Translating gives CASSIDRVSQPQHF.

The J gene is TRBJ2-7, the V gene TRBV9; D perhaps matches TRBD2 (5 bases). The CDR3 is 14 amino acids. V lost 3 bases and J 1 base, leaving 11 bases between the germline ends. Germline CDR1 is SGDLS and CDR2 is YYNGEE. CDR3 residues: CASSGEGSSYEQYF. The CDR3 region has the DNA TGTGCCAGCAGCGGAGAGGGCAGTTCCTACGAGCAGTACTTC.

CDR3 DNA sequence: TGTGCCAGCAGTTTTCCCCCTAAAGAGCACACTGAAGCTTTCTTT. Its protein is CASSFPPKEHTEAFF. This chain connects TRBV28 to TRBJ1-1; the D is unclear. The CDR3 runs to 15 residues. The germline V gene encodes CDR1 MDHEN and CDR2 SYDVKM. With 3 bases removed from V and 3 bases from J, the gap between germline ends came to 14 bases. Full variable domain (missing parts from reference TRBV28 and TRBJ1-1): DVKVTQSSRYLVKRTGEKVFLECVQDMDHENMFWYRQDPGLGLRLIYFSYDVKMKEKGDIPEGYSVSREKKERFSLILESASTNQTSMYLCASSFPPKEHTEAFFGQGTRLTVV.

V and J are TRBV5-6 and TRBJ1-5, with 8 bases matching TRBD1. Losses at the gene ends were 4 bases for V and 5 bases for J; bases not matched to a gene: 5. This CDR3 has 14 amino acids. CDR1 SGHDT and CDR2 YYEEEE come from the germline V gene. The CDR3 protein is CASSTGGLYQPQHF. The CDR3 DNA follows: TGTGCCAGCAGCACAGGGGGGCTGTATCAGCCCCAGCATTTT.

The chain links TRBV7-9 to TRBJ1-2; no reliable D call. Germline-derived CDR1 and CDR2 are SEHNR and FQNEAQ (reference sequence). With 5 bases removed from V and 5 bases from J, the gap between germline ends came to 15 bases. This CDR3 contains 14 residues. The CDR3: CASSRAVVWYGYTF. DNA for the CDR3: TGTGCCAGCAGCCGAGCGGTCGTGTGGTATGGCTACACCTTC.

The V and J genes are TRBV27 and TRBJ2-2; D uncertain. Between the trimmed V and J ends, which lost 2 bases and 1 base, there was a span of 14 bases. The V gene's germline CDR1 is MNHEY and CDR2 SMNVEV (reference sequence). CDR3 size: 17 residues. CDR3 nucleotide sequence: TGTGCCAGCAGTTTACAGGCACAGAGCCTGAACACCGGGGAGCTGTTTTTT. Translation: CASSLQAQSLNTGELFF.